Reported below is one T cell receptor beta chain. Its target antigen remains unknown. This may stem from a read error, because a much larger clone lies one nucleotide away. Spanning cysteine to phenylalanine, the CDR3 consists of 13 amino acids. The sequence is cut down to CDR3 DNA, 39 bases in frame from base 1. V is reduced by 1 base and J by 4 bases, leaving a spacing of 9 bases between them. CDR1 and CDR2, looked up from the germline V gene (reference sequence), are DFQATT and SNEGSKA. The data originate from a study of regulatory T cells in long-lasting Graves disease (dated by TCRdb to about 2021). The study in broad terms: Antithyroid drugs had been taken for less than 3 months by newly diagnosed Graves' disease patients. Peripheral blood TCR sequencing and RNA sequencing compared persistent Graves' disease patients with newly diagnosed Graves' disease patients. The study took place in China and was registered as a clinical trial. A total of 33 samples underwent TCR sequencing, from about 13 patients with persistent Graves' disease and 20 or so patients with newly diagnosed Graves' disease. Beyond this particular receptor, the publication reports: The study examined only peripheral blood because the primary lesion, thyroid tissue, could not be accessed. TRBV28, TRBJ1-2 and TRBJ2-5 were preferentially used in persistent disease, while TRBV20-1 and TRBJ2-1 were favored in newly diagnosed disease. Sequencing and analysis were limited to the TCR beta chain. As a limitation, the authors acknowledged that the small sample size may reduce accuracy. Persistent patients shared more public clonotypes among themselves (2,741) than newly diagnosed patients did (about 970). Compared with newly diagnosed patients, patients with persistent Graves' disease had lower TCR Shannon entropy and fewer highly expanded clones, which suggests clonal expansion.

Libraries came from multiplex PCR. These reads were obtained on an Illumina HiSeq 4000. iRepertoire HTBI primers and Arm-PCR amplification of CDR3 regions were used to construct TCR beta libraries. Before sequencing, the PCR products went through gel purification. As for the original processing: A total of 62 TRBV and 14 TRBJ segments were identified across samples and were used for gene usage analysis of CDR3 amino acid clonotypes. Filtered high-quality paired reads were merged into contigs using COPE and FqMerger. BLAST was used to align contigs to the IMGT TRBV, TRBD and TRBJ reference genes, and CDR3 was defined following IMGT. Any clonotype with a frequency above 0.1% was classified as a highly expanded clone. Shannon entropy was used to measure repertoire diversity, and the Gini coefficient was used to measure V-J evenness. A clonotype found in more than one individual was treated as public. TCRdb cleaned the public reads at Q25 with fastp, built clones with MiXCR and kept in-frame beta chains. Entries are consolidated by CDR3 protein sequence, retaining the most common genes and DNA. The V and J calls, along with clone size, are taken from TCRdb and not from the paper's own processing. The sample profile shows more than 400,000 distinct CDR3 sequences; around 16% of them were found once. The ten largest clones represent 9.5% to 15% of the sample.

The time point tag for this specimen amounts to: newly diagnosed GD, antithyroid drugs for less than 3 months. RNA was extracted from PBMCs in TRIzol for both TCR sequencing and RNA sequencing. Graves' disease was diagnosed according to American Thyroid Association guidelines. Patients were recruited from an endocrinology department in Xi'an, China. From each patient, 7.5 to 9.5 milliliters of peripheral blood was collected into an EDTA anticoagulant tube. PBMCs were isolated by Ficoll Paque Plus density gradient separation without further T cell sorting. RNA quality was checked with an Agilent 2100 Bioanalyzer and agarose gel, and concentration with a NanoDrop 2000. These data were also filed under a second study, of T cells in Graves' hyperthyroidism and ophthalmopathy. Drawing on the second study: A patient counted as having stable Graves' hyperthyroidism if no progression to ophthalmopathy occurred over 18 months of follow-up. Hyperthyroidism patients were newly diagnosed, with disease duration under 2 months, and aged 18 to 65 years. Any patient with an uncontrolled infection, another autoimmune disease, pregnancy or lactation was excluded. Diagnoses were established on the basis of clinical symptoms, serum thyroxine and TRAb, thyroid ultrasound, and orbital computed tomography. A first-round RT-PCR of the TCR CDR3 used the HTBI primer set with the Qiagen OneStep RT-PCR kit. Most expanded thyroid clonotypes (frequency above 0.001) were also detected in blood, a finding suggesting that blood repertoires may reflect thyroid immune responses. A model built on a 13 V-J signature distinguished ophthalmopathy from stable hyperthyroidism, reaching roughly 88% sensitivity and about 81% specificity in cross-validation and 80%/75% in testing. In validation, the model predicted progression to ophthalmopathy with over 60% sensitivity and 72% to 75% specificity, a median of 6.5 months before onset. To identify distinguishing TCR V-J signatures, a discovery cohort of roughly 100 patients was used, comprising 43 with Graves' ophthalmopathy and 57 with stable Graves' hyperthyroidism. Prospective prediction of ophthalmopathy was tested in an independent validation cohort consisting of 18 to 20 hyperthyroidism patients and approximately 16 patients who later progressed to ophthalmopathy. The 75 to 100 discovery patients were randomly divided into training and test sets at a 7:3 ratio. In six Graves' hyperthyroidism patients, the study also compared T-cell repertoires from thyroid tissue with T-cell repertoires from blood. Following sampling, methimazole starting at 30 mg daily was given to hyperthyroidism patients, and high-dose intravenous methylprednisolone was given to ophthalmopathy patients. The libraries were constructed in a second round of multiplex PCR and then size-selected and purified. The libraries were sequenced on an Illumina HiSeq2000 using paired-end 100 bp reads. SOAPnuke was used to process the raw data, with reads discarded if the reads contained adapters or uncalled bases, had a mean Phred below 15, or lacked an exact constant-primer or identifier match. COPE v1.2.5 was used to merge high-quality paired reads, and clonotypes were defined as unique nucleotide sequences. Clonotypes were aligned to IMGT TRBV, TRBD and TRBJ reference segments using MiTCR v1.1. The analysis was restricted to V-J combinations with a frequency above 0.0001, which together covered 99% to 99.2% of the repertoires. The TCS score was defined as the ratio of F50 (clonal expansion) to E x V (chaos), calculated using BLOSUM62-based TCRdist between CDR3 peptides within each V-J. Welch's t-statistics and random forest reduced fewer than 550 V-J features to about 12, which were used in a naive Bayes classifier (R e1071). No statistical method was used to fix the sample size in advance, and group allocation was not hidden from the investigators. According to the paper, TCR Vbeta CDR3 sequencing was carried out on approximately 140 peripheral blood samples, which came from under 50 ophthalmopathy, around 74 hyperthyroidism and roughly 17 progressor patients.

Sequencing used peripheral blood mononuclear cells (PBMCs), obtained at new diagnosis, from a patient treated with antithyroid drugs. The source is a man in his forties or fifties with Graves disease. Donor details come from another sample of the same person, matched by shared clones. The chain links TRBV20-1 with TRBJ2-3; no D segment can be confidently identified. The CDR3 here reads CSARVGSSDTQYF. Read as DNA, the sequence is TGCAGTGCTAGAGTGGGTAGTTCAGATACGCAGTATTTT.